Listed here is a single TCR beta chain. Antigen specificity is unknown. This entry is derived from a study of response to subunit inactivated influenza vaccine. Findings and limits, study-wide: Authors suggested few new T cells are recruited by each seasonal influenza vaccination.

CDR1 and CDR2 from the germline V gene are SGHTA and FQGNSA. V was clipped by 1 base and J by 0 bases, with 9 bases between them. The CDR3 contains 16 residues. TCRdb ran MiXCR on the RT-PCR reads and lists one entry per CDR3 protein. This table has a few hundred thousand distinct CDR3 sequences, about 14% appearing once. Sequencing was performed on PBMCs from blood, taken less than 13 days after vaccination. V usage is TRBV7-2 and J usage is TRBJ2-2, with D perhaps TRBD2 (5 bases). This TCR was sampled from a man in his fifties who received an inactivated influenza vaccine. The CDR3 region is CASSLGTFSNTGELFF. CDR3 DNA sequence: TGTGCCAGCAGCTTAGGGACTTTCTCGAACACCGGGGAGCTGTTTTTT. Drawing the rest from reference TRBV7-2 and TRBJ2-2, the complete variable domain is GAGVSQSPSNKVTEKGKDVELRCDPISGHTALYWYRQSLGQGLEFLIYFQGNSAPDKSGLPSDRFSAERTGGSVSTLTIQRTQQEDSAVYLCASSLGTFSNTGELFFGEGSRLTVL.